The rows below give T cell receptor beta chains drawn from one sample of a study of cytomegalovirus exposure and HLA in healthy donors. Method: immunoSEQ multiplex PCR; TCRdb's copy keeps in-frame clones and lacks some. The table shows around 110,000 clones, with about 87% occurring only once. Sequencing input: PBMCs. The receptors stem from a woman under 30 in good health and CMV-seropositive. Each CDR3 is given with its conserved first and last residue. The D gene is left open where the match is weak. Rows give clone size only sometimes, using once, few, many, or a class for an expanded clone.

j_call,v_call,d_call,clone_size,cdr3_aa,cdr3_nt
TRBJ1-1,TRBV28,-,-,CASRPRYTEAFF,TGTGCCAGCAGACCGCGGTACACTGAAGCTTTCTTT
TRBJ2-1,TRBV7-8,TRBD1,-,CASSTIWTGAGNEQFF,TGTGCCAGCAGTACGATTTGGACAGGGGCGGGCAATGAGCAGTTCTTC
TRBJ2-1,TRBV6-5,TRBD2,few,CASSFRAGAYNEQFF,TGTGCCAGCAGTTTCCGGGCGGGGGCCTACAATGAGCAGTTCTTC
TRBJ1-5,TRBV28,TRBD1,-,CASSSTGANQPQHF,TGTGCCAGCAGTTCTACAGGGGCAAATCAGCCCCAGCATTTT
TRBJ2-4,TRBV5-4,TRBD1,-,CASSQGQATDIQYF,TGTGCCAGCAGCCAAGGACAGGCAACCGACATTCAGTACTTC
TRBJ1-1,TRBV2,-,once,CASRLGSSNTEAFF,TGTGCCAGCAGGTTGGGCAGTTCGAACACTGAAGCTTTCTTT
TRBJ2-1,TRBV2,TRBD1,-,CASSAGQVDWTYNEQFF,TGTGCCAGCAGTGCTGGACAGGTCGATTGGACTTACAATGAGCAGTTCTTC
TRBJ1-2,TRBV9,-,once,CASSLSGSNYGYTF,TGTGCCAGCAGCTTATCGGGATCTAACTATGGCTACACCTTC
TRBJ2-3,TRBV5-1,TRBD2,-,CASSSVGGLTDTQYF,TGCGCCAGCAGCTCGGTGGGGGGGTTGACAGATACGCAGTATTTT
TRBJ2-7,TRBV7-9,TRBD1,-,CASSPRTGTYEQYF,TGTGCCAGCAGCCCGCGGACAGGGACCTACGAGCAGTACTTC
TRBJ1-6,TRBV25-1,TRBD1,-,CASKGTGVMGSPLHF,TGTGCCAGCAAAGGGACAGGGGTGATGGGTTCACCCCTCCACTTT
TRBJ1-5,TRBV9,-,-,CASSVDAGQGQPQHF,TGTGCCAGCAGCGTAGATGCGGGGCAGGGTCAGCCCCAGCATTTT
TRBJ2-3,TRBV9,-,-,CASSVQGLDADTQYF,TGTGCCAGCAGCGTACAGGGGTTAGACGCAGATACGCAGTATTTT
TRBJ2-3,TRBV7-6,-,once,CASSPRLGGNTQYF,TGTGCCAGCAGCCCCCGTCTCGGGGGAAATACGCAGTATTTT
TRBJ1-1,TRBV29-1,TRBD1,-,CSVERTGDFSEAFF,TGCAGCGTTGAAAGGACAGGGGATTTTTCTGAAGCTTTCTTT
TRBJ1-6,TRBV28,TRBD1,-,CASRPEGAWNSPLHF,TGTGCCAGCAGACCCGAGGGGGCCTGGAATTCACCCCTCCACTTT
TRBJ2-2,TRBV15,-,-,CATSRDQGQELFF,TGTGCCACCAGCAGAGATCAGGGTCAGGAGCTGTTTTTT
TRBJ2-1,TRBV6-1,TRBD2,-,CASREPGLAVGYEQFF,TGTGCCAGCAGGGAACCGGGACTAGCTGTGGGGTATGAGCAGTTCTTC
TRBJ1-1,TRBV6-1,-,-,CASSESHRWRTEAFF,TGTGCCAGCAGTGAATCGCACAGGTGGCGCACTGAAGCTTTCTTT